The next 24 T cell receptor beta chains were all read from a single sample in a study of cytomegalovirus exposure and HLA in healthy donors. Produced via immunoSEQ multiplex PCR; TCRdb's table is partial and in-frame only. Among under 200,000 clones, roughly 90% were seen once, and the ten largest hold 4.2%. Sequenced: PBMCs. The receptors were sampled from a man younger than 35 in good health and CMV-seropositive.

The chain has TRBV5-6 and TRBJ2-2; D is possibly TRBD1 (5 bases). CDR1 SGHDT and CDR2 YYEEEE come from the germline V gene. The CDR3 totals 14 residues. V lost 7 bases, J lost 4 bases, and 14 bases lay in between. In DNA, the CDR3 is TGTGCCAGCCAGGGTGGGCTCCCCACCGGGGAGCTGTTTTTT. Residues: CASQGGLPTGELFF.

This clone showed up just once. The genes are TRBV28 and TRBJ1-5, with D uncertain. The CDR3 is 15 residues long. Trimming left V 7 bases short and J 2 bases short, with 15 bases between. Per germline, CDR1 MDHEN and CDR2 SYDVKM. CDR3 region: CASTPYGGGNQPQHF. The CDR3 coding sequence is TGTGCCAGCACTCCTTATGGCGGGGGCAATCAGCCCCAGCATTTT. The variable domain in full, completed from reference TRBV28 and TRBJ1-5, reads DVKVTQSSRYLVKRTGEKVFLECVQDMDHENMFWYRQDPGLGLRLIYFSYDVKMKEKGDIPEGYSVSREKKERFSLILESASTNQTSMYLCASTPYGGGNQPQHFGDGTRLSIL.

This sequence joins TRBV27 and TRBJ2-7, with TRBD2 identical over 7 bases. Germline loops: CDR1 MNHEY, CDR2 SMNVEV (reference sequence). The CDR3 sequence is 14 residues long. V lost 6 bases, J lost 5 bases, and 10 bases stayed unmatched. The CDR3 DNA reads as TGTGCCAGCAGGGGATTGGGGCGGGAGCACGAGCAGTACTTC. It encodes CASRGLGREHEQYF.

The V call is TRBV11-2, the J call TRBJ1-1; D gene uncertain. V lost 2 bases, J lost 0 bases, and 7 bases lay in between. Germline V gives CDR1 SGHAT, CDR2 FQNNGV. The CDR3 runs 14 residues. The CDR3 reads CASSLSVLNTEAFF. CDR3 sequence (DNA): TGTGCCAGCAGCTTATCAGTTCTGAACACTGAAGCTTTCTTT.

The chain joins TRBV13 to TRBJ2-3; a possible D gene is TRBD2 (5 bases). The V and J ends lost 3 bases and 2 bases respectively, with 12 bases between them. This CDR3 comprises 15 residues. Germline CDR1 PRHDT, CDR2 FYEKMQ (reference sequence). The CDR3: CASSLRVRTTDTQYF. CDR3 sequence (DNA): TGTGCCAGCAGCTTGCGGGTCCGGACCACAGATACGCAGTATTTT.

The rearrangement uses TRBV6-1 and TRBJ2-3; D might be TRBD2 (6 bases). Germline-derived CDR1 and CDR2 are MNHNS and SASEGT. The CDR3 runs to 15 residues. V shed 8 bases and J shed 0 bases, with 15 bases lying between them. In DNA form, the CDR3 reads TGTGCCAGCGCGGGGCAGACGTCTAGCACAGATACGCAGTATTTT. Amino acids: CASAGQTSSTDTQYF.

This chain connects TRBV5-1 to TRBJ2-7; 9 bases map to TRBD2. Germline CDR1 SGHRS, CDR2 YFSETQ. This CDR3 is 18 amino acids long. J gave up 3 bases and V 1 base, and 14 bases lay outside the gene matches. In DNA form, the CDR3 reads TGCGCCAGCAGCTTGAAGGTCGGCTCGCTAGCGGGGTACTACGAGCAGTACTTC. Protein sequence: CASSLKVGSLAGYYEQYF. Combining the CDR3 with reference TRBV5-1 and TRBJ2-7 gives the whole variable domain KAGVTQTPRYLIKTRGQQVTLSCSPISGHRSVSWYQQTPGQGLQFLFEYFSETQRNKGNFPGRFSGRQFSNSRSEMNVSTLELGDSALYLCASSLKVGSLAGYYEQYFGPGTRLTVT.

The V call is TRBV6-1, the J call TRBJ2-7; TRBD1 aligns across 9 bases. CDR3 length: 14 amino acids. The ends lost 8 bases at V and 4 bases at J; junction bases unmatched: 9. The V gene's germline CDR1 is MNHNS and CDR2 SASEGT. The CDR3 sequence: CASYGQGRKYEQYF. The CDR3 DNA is TGTGCCAGCTACGGACAGGGGAGAAAGTACGAGCAGTACTTC.

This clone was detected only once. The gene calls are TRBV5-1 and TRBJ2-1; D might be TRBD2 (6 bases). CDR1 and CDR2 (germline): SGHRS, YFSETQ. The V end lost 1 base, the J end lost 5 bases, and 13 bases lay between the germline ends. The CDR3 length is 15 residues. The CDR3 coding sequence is TGCGCCAGCAGCTTGTTGGCGGGGACGAACAATGAGCAGTTCTTC. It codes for CASSLLAGTNNEQFF.

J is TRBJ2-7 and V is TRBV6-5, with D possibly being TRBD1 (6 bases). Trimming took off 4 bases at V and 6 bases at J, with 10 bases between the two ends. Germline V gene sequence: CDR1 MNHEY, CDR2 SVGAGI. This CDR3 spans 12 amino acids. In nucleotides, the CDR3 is TGTGCCAGCAGTTCGATACAGGGCGAGCAGTACTTC. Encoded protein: CASSSIQGEQYF.

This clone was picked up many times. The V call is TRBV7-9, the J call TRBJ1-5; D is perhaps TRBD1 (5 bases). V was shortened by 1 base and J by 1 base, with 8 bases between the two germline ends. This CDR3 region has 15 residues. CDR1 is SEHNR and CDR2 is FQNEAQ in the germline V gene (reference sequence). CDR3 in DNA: TGTGCCAGCAGCTTAGGGGGCCCCAGCAATCAGCCCCAGCATTTT. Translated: CASSLGGPSNQPQHF.

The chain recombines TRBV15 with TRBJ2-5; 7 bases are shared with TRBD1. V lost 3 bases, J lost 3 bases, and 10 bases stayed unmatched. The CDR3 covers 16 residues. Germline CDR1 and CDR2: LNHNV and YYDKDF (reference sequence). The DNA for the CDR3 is TGTGCCACCAGCAGTCTCATCCCCGGGACAGAAGAGACCCAGTACTTC. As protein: CATSSLIPGTEETQYF.

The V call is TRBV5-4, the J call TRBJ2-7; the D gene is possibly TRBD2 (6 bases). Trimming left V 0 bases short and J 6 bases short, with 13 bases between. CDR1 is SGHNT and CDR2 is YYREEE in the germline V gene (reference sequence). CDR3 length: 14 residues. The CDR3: CASSLAGAGGEQYF. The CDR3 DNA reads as TGTGCCAGCAGCTTGGCCGGAGCGGGCGGCGAGCAGTACTTC.

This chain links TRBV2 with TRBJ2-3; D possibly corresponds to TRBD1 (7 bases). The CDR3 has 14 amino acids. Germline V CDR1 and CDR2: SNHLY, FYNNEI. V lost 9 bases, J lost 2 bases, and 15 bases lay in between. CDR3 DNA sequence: TGTGCCAGGAGGGGGCGGGAATACACAGATACGCAGTATTTT. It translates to CARRGREYTDTQYF.

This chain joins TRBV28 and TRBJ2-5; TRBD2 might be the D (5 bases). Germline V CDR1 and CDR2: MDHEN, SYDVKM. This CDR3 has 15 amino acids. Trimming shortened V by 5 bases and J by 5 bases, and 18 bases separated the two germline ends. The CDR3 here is CASSVPPSGWETQYF. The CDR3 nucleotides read TGTGCCAGCAGTGTACCCCCCTCGGGGTGGGAGACCCAGTACTTC.

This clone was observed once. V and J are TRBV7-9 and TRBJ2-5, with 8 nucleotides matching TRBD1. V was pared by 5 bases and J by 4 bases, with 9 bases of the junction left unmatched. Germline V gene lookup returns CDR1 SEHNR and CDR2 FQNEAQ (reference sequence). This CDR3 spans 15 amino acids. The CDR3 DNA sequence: TGTGCCAGCAGCGTGGACAGGGTGGGCACAGAGACCCAGTACTTC. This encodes CASSVDRVGTETQYF.

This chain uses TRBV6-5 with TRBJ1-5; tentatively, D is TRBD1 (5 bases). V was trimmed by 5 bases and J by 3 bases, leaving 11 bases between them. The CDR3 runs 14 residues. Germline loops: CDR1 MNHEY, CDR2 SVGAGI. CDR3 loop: CASSRGGVNQPQHF. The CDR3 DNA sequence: TGTGCCAGCAGTCGTGGGGGGGTCAATCAGCCCCAGCATTTT.

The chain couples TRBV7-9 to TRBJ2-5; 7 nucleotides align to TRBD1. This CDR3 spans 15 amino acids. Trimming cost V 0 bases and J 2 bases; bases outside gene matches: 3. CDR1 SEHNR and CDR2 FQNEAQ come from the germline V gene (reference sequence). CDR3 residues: CASSLATTGQETQYF. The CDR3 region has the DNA TGTGCCAGCAGCTTAGCCACGACAGGGCAAGAGACCCAGTACTTC. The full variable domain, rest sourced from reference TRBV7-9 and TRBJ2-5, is DTGVSQNPRHKITKRGQNVTFRCDPISEHNRLYWYRQTLGQGPEFLTYFQNEAQLEKSRLLSDRFSAERPKGSFSTLEIQRTEQGDSAMYLCASSLATTGQETQYFGPGTRLLVL.

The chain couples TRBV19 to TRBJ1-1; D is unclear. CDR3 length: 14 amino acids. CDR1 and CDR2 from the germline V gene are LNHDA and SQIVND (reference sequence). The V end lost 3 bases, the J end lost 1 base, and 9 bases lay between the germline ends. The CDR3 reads CASSMGRANTEAFF. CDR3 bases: TGTGCCAGTAGTATGGGGAGGGCGAACACTGAAGCTTTCTTT.

CDR3 sequence reads: CASSLLRGTYYEQYF. The DNA of the CDR3 is TGTGCCAGCAGCTTATTAAGAGGCACCTACTACGAGCAGTACTTC. The chain joins TRBV7-9 to TRBJ2-7, with D uncertain. CDR1 and CDR2 (germline): SEHNR, FQNEAQ (reference sequence). The germline V and J ends were trimmed by 2 bases and 3 bases, with 14 bases remaining between them. The CDR3 runs to 15 residues.

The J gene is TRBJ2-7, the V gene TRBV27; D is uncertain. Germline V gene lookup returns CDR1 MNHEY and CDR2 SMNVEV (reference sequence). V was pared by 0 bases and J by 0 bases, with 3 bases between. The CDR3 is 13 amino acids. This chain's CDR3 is CASSLSYSYEQYF. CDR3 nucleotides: TGTGCCAGCAGTTTATCATACTCCTACGAGCAGTACTTC.

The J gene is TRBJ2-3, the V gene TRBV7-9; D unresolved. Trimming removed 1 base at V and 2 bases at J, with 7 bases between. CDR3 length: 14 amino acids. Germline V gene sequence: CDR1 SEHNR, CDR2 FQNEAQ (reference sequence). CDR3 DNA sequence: TGTGCCAGCAGCTTAGGGCTTATCACAGATACGCAGTATTTT. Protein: CASSLGLITDTQYF.

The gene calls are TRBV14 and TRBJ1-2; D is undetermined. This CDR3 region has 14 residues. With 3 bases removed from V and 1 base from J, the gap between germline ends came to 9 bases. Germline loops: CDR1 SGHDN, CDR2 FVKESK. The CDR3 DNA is TGTGCCAGCAGCCATAAGATACTTAACTATGGCTACACCTTC. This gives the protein CASSHKILNYGYTF.

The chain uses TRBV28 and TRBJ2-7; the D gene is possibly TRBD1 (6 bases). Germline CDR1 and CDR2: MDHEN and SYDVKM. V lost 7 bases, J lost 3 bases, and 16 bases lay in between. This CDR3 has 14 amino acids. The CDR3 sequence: CASTDGTTLYEQYF. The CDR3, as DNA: TGTGCCAGCACTGACGGGACAACTCTCTACGAGCAGTACTTC.